The 23 T cell receptor beta chains below all came from one sample that was sequenced in a study of blood T cell repertoires in COVID-19. The assay was immunoSEQ multiplex PCR, and TCRdb's table has in-frame clones only and misses some. The sample has under 200,000 clones; about 88% are singletons. The sample was peripheral blood. The receptors were gathered from a woman aged 55-70 years with COVID-19, enrolled during active disease.

The rearrangement uses TRBV7-9 and TRBJ1-1; 8 nucleotides match TRBD1. This CDR3 is built from 17 residues. CDR1 and CDR2 from the germline V gene are SEHNR and FQNEAQ (reference sequence). The J segment lost 0 bases and the V segment lost 5 bases, leaving 11 bases of the junction unmatched. The CDR3 sequence: CASSPAGGIGMNTEAFF. Written as DNA, the CDR3 is TGTGCCAGCAGCCCTGCAGGGGGCATAGGAATGAACACTGAAGCTTTCTTT.

The chain has TRBV5-1 and TRBJ2-3; 13 positions match TRBD2. The CDR3 has 16 amino acids. V trimming: 4 bases; J trimming: 3 bases; junction bases outside the gene matches: 5. Per germline, CDR1 SGHRS and CDR2 YFSETQ. The CDR3 is CASSPGLAGRTDTQYF. The CDR3 region has the DNA TGCGCCAGCAGCCCGGGACTAGCGGGGAGGACAGATACGCAGTATTTT. Full variable domain (missing parts from reference TRBV5-1 and TRBJ2-3): KAGVTQTPRYLIKTRGQQVTLSCSPISGHRSVSWYQQTPGQGLQFLFEYFSETQRNKGNFPGRFSGRQFSNSRSEMNVSTLELGDSALYLCASSPGLAGRTDTQYFGPGTRLTVL.

Turning to this clone: The junction does not match germline at one end; this may be a read error. The rearrangement joins TRBV7-7 to TRBJ2-1; D perhaps matches TRBD1 (6 bases). The V gene's germline CDR1 is SSHAT and CDR2 FNYEAQ (reference sequence). The CDR3 covers 17 residues. The CDR3 nucleotides read TGTGCTAGCAGCTTAATATTCAGGGGCAACTCCTACAATGAGCAGTTCTTC. The encoded protein is CASSLIFRGNSYNEQFF.

The V gene is TRBV19, the J gene TRBJ2-5, with 8 bases lining up with TRBD2. The germline CDR1 and CDR2 sequences are LNHDA and SQIVND (reference sequence). J was trimmed by 5 bases and V by 4 bases; bases with no gene match: 12. The CDR3 has 16 residues. DNA for the CDR3: TGTGCCAGTAGTACCCCCCGGGGGGGATCTGGGGAGACCCAGTACTTC. Its protein product is CASSTPRGGSGETQYF. Full variable domain (remainder filled in from reference TRBV19 and TRBJ2-5): DGGITQSPKYLFRKEGQNVTLSCEQNLNHDAMYWYRQDPGQGLRLIYYSQIVNDFQKGDIAEGYSVSREKKESFPLTVTSAQKNPTAFYLCASSTPRGGSGETQYFGPGTRLLVL.

This chain connects TRBV19 to TRBJ1-1; no definite D call. Germline CDR1 LNHDA, CDR2 SQIVND (reference sequence). This CDR3 has 12 amino acids. Trimming took 8 bases from V and 3 from J, leaving 10 bases between them. CDR3 residues: CASRDTYTEAFF. CDR3 bases: TGTGCCAGTCGAGACACCTACACTGAAGCTTTCTTT.

CDR3 bases: TGTGCCAGCAGCAAATCAGGACTAGCGGGGATCAATGAGCAGTTCTTC. It encodes CASSKSGLAGINEQFF. The chain has TRBV21-1 and TRBJ2-1; TRBD2 was called by the table and not checked on the DNA. TRBV21-1 is shown as a pseudogene. The CDR3 has 16 amino acids.

This chain connects TRBV10-3 to TRBJ1-2; D ambiguous. V was shortened by 2 bases and J by 4 bases, with 8 bases between the two germline ends. The length of the CDR3 is 13 residues. Germline V gene data show CDR1 as ENHRY and CDR2 as SYGVKD. The CDR3 sequence: CAISENGLYGYTF. CDR3 in DNA: TGTGCCATCAGTGAGAACGGACTCTATGGCTACACCTTC.

The CDR3 nucleotides read TGTGCCAGCAGCGTTTTAGCGGGAGGGAACGGGGAGCTGTTTTTT. Translation: CASSVLAGGNGELFF. The V gene is TRBV9, the J gene TRBJ2-2; 11 nucleotides align to TRBD2. The CDR3 is 15 residues long. CDR1 and CDR2 from the germline V gene are SGDLS and YYNGEE. Germline trimming cut 2 bases from V and 7 bases from J; bases unmatched to any gene: 4.

V is TRBV18 and J is TRBJ2-1; TRBD1 agrees at 7 bases. V was clipped by 5 bases and J by 0 bases; unmatched bases: 7. Germline assignment: CDR1 KGHSH and CDR2 LQKENI. The CDR3 consists of 16 residues. The CDR3 bases are TGTGCCAGCTCATCGACAGGGAGAGGCTCCTACAATGAGCAGTTCTTC. Translated: CASSSTGRGSYNEQFF. The variable domain in full, completed from reference TRBV18 and TRBJ2-1, reads NAGVMQNPRHLVRRRGQEARLRCSPMKGHSHVYWYRQLPEEGLKFMVYLQKENIIDESGMPKERFSAEFPKEGPSILRIQQVVRGDSAAYFCASSSTGRGSYNEQFFGPGTRLTVL.

The genes are TRBV7-9 and TRBJ2-1; TRBD1 matches 8 bases. Unmatched junction bases numbered 14, after V lost 4 bases and J lost 9 bases. The CDR3 is 16 residues long. Per the germline V gene, CDR1 is SEHNR and CDR2 is FQNEAQ (reference sequence). For the CDR3, the DNA is TGTGCCAGCAGCTCCGACCCGACAGGGGATTTTATTGAGCAGTTCTTC. Protein product: CASSSDPTGDFIEQFF.

The V gene is TRBV7-9, the J gene TRBJ2-5; weak D call: TRBD2 (7 bases). This CDR3 is 14 amino acids long. Germline V gives CDR1 SEHNR, CDR2 FQNEAQ (reference sequence). V was shortened by 5 bases and J by 8 bases, with 18 bases between the two germline ends. CDR3 bases: TGTGCCAGCAGCATACCGACAGGACTAGGTACCCAGTACTTC. Residues: CASSIPTGLGTQYF.

In its sample, this clone was seen once. This rearrangement joins TRBV12-5 to TRBJ1-1; tentatively, D is TRBD1 (5 bases). Looked up from germline, CDR1 is LGHNT and CDR2 is FRNRAP. The CDR3 spans 15 residues. The V and J ends lost 1 base and 0 bases respectively, with 9 bases between them. The CDR3: CASGLARQLNTEAFF. The CDR3 bases are TGTGCTAGTGGTTTGGCACGACAGCTGAACACTGAAGCTTTCTTT.

CDR3 loop: CASRDSLEKLFF. The CDR3 DNA reads as TGTGCCAGTAGGGACAGTTTAGAAAAACTGTTTTTT. The chain uses TRBV19 and TRBJ1-4; D perhaps matches TRBD1 (6 bases). CDR3 size: 12 residues. The ends were cut back, 6 bases at V and 8 bases at J, with 10 bases in the middle. Germline V gene sequence: CDR1 LNHDA, CDR2 SQIVND (reference sequence). Together with reference TRBV19 and TRBJ1-4, the CDR3 gives the full variable domain: DGGITQSPKYLFRKEGQNVTLSCEQNLNHDAMYWYRQDPGQGLRLIYYSQIVNDFQKGDIAEGYSVSREKKESFPLTVTSAQKNPTAFYLCASRDSLEKLFFGSGTQLSVL.

The V and J genes are TRBV6-5 and TRBJ1-2; the match to TRBD1 covers 11 bases. Per the germline V gene, CDR1 is MNHEY and CDR2 is SVGAGI. This CDR3 spans 14 amino acids. Trimming cost V 4 bases and J 6 bases; bases outside gene matches: 4. The CDR3 DNA follows: TGTGCCAGCAGTTTTGGACAGGGGGCAAATGGCTACACCTTC. Protein sequence: CASSFGQGANGYTF.

This chain uses TRBV7-2 with TRBJ2-3; TRBD2 might be the D (6 bases). The germline V gene encodes CDR1 SGHTA and CDR2 FQGNSA. The CDR3 extends over 15 amino acids. Trimming pared 1 base from V and 5 bases from J, leaving 13 bases between. CDR3 nucleotides: TGTGCCAGCAGCTTAGTAAGGGGAGCGGGAGATACGCAGTATTTT. As protein: CASSLVRGAGDTQYF.

The chain recombines TRBV10-2 with TRBJ2-3; no clear D gene. The length of the CDR3 is 11 residues. The germline V gene has CDR1 WSHSY and CDR2 SAAADI. Trimming cost V 4 bases and J 4 bases, with 3 bases left between them. CDR3 sequence: CASSVADTQYF. The CDR3 DNA is TGCGCCAGCAGTGTCGCAGATACGCAGTATTTT.

The chain recombines TRBV5-5 with TRBJ1-1, with 9 bases that match TRBD1. Trimming cost V 5 bases and J 8 bases; bases outside gene matches: 10. Germline values: CDR1 SGHKS, CDR2 YYEKEE (reference sequence). This CDR3 region has 14 residues. The CDR3 spells CASSSGTGLWEAFF. CDR3 nucleotide sequence: TGTGCCAGCAGTTCCGGGACAGGGCTTTGGGAAGCTTTCTTT.

This clone was found once. This chain links TRBV9 with TRBJ2-3; D unclear. Trimming pared 0 bases from V and 2 bases from J, leaving 10 bases between. The length of the CDR3 is 15 residues. The germline gives CDR1 SGDLS, CDR2 YYNGEE. The chain's CDR3 is CASSVGNSFTDTQYF. For the CDR3, the DNA is TGTGCCAGCAGCGTAGGAAACAGTTTCACAGATACGCAGTATTTT. Full variable domain (rest looked up from reference TRBV9 and TRBJ2-3): DSGVTQTPKHLITATGQRVTLRCSPRSGDLSVYWYQQSLDQGLQFLIQYYNGEERAKGNILERFSAQQFPDLHSELNLSSLELGDSALYFCASSVGNSFTDTQYFGPGTRLTVL.

The V call is TRBV27, the J call TRBJ1-2; TRBD1 is a possible D gene (6 bases). Trimming removed 5 bases at V and 3 bases at J, with 13 bases between. Germline V gene sequence: CDR1 MNHEY, CDR2 SMNVEV (reference sequence). CDR3 length equals 14 residues. Here the CDR3 reads CASSPLTGYYGYTF. The CDR3 DNA reads TGTGCCAGCAGTCCACTGACAGGATACTATGGCTACACCTTC.

J is TRBJ1-1 and V is TRBV6-2 or TRBV6-3; 7 nucleotides align to TRBD1. V lost 5 bases, J lost 5 bases, and 5 bases stayed unmatched. The CDR3 extends over 13 amino acids. CDR1 MNHEY and CDR2 SVGEGT come from the germline V gene. The CDR3 DNA sequence: TGTGCCAGCAGTAAACAGGGGTATACTGAAGCTTTCTTT. The encoded protein is CASSKQGYTEAFF.

This chain links TRBV6-4 with TRBJ1-6, with D perhaps TRBD1 (6 bases). The CDR3 runs to 14 residues. Trimming removed 6 bases at V and 10 bases at J, with 16 bases between. The V gene's germline CDR1 is MRHNA and CDR2 SNTAGT. In nucleotides, the CDR3 is TGTGCCAGCAGCCATGGACCTGGGGGCTCACCCCTCCACTTT. Residues: CASSHGPGGSPLHF.

J is TRBJ1-2 and V is TRBV6-1, with 11 bases identical to TRBD1. The germline V gene encodes CDR1 MNHNS and CDR2 SASEGT. V gave up 5 bases and J gave up 8 bases; unmatched junction bases: 7. This CDR3 spans 14 amino acids. This chain's CDR3 is CASSPDRGRRGYTF. In DNA form, the CDR3 reads TGTGCCAGCAGTCCGGACAGGGGGCGACGGGGCTACACCTTC.

The J gene is TRBJ1-4, the V gene TRBV3-1 (or the pseudogene TRBV3-2); 8 bases line up with TRBD1. V was clipped by 6 bases and J by 0 bases; unmatched bases: 6. Germline V CDR1 and CDR2: LGHDT, YNNKEL (reference sequence). The length of the CDR3 is 16 residues. The CDR3 sequence is CASRPGGRSTNEKLFF. Written as DNA, the CDR3 is TGTGCCAGCAGACCAGGGGGCAGATCAACTAATGAAAAACTGTTTTTT.